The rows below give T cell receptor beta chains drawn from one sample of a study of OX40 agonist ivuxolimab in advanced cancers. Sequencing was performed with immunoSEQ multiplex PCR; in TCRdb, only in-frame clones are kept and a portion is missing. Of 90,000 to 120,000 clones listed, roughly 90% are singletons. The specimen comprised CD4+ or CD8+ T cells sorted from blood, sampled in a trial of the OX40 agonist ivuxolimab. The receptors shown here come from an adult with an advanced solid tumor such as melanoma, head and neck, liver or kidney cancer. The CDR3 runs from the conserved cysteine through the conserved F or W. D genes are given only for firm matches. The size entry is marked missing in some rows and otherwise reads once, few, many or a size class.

TGTGCCAGCAGCTCCGGCGGGAGCGGGAGCAGAAATGAGCAGTTCTTC	CASSSGGSGSRNEQFF	.	TRBV11-3	TRBJ2-1	TRBD2
TGTGCCAGCAGCCCCCTAACAACAAACACTGAAGCTTTCTTT	CASSPLTTNTEAFF	.	TRBV7-9	TRBJ1-1	.
TGCAGCGTTGTTCGCGTAGGACAGGGGAGGACTGAAGCTTTCTTT	CSVVRVGQGRTEAFF	.	TRBV29-1	TRBJ1-1	TRBD1
TGTGCCAGTAGTATAGATGGGAGGGTTTCAGGGGCCAACGTCCTGACTTTC	CASSIDGRVSGANVLTF	.	TRBV19	TRBJ2-6	TRBD2
TGTGCCTGGAGCTCCCAGGCGTATACTGAGCAGTTCTTC	CAWSSQAYTEQFF	.	TRBV30	TRBJ2-1	.
TGTGCCTGGAGTTGGACCCCGAACACTGAAGCTTTCTTT	CAWSWTPNTEAFF	.	TRBV30	TRBJ1-1	.
TGTGCCAGCAGTTCGACAGGGCTAGCGGGAAGCTTTCGGTACAATGAGCAGTTCTTC	CASSSTGLAGSFRYNEQFF	once	TRBV28	TRBJ2-1	TRBD2
TGTGCCAGTAGCAATCGACTAGACAGGAACACTGAAGCTTTCTTT	CASSNRLDRNTEAFF	.	TRBV19	TRBJ1-1	.
TGTGCCTGGAGTGTGGGTCCATACCTACCGGTCCAGCATTTT	CAWSVGPYLPVQHF	many	TRBV30	TRBJ1-5	.
TGCAGCGTACTGAATTTTCGGGGCACTGAAGCTTTCTTT	CSVLNFRGTEAFF	.	TRBV29-1	TRBJ1-1	.
TGTGCCAGCAGCTCTATATCCGACACCCAGCCCCAGCATTTT	CASSSISDTQPQHF	.	TRBV7-8	TRBJ1-5	.
TGTGCCAGCATGAGGGAGTACGAGCAGTACTTC	CASMREYEQYF	.	TRBV6-5	TRBJ2-7	.
TGTGCCAGCAGTGAATCTCCCGGACAGGCCGCTAACTATGGCTACACCTTC	CASSESPGQAANYGYTF	.	TRBV25-1	TRBJ1-2	TRBD1
TGCGCCAGCAGCCAAGCCTTAATGACTAGCGGGAGGGCCAGGTCCTACGAGCAGTACTTC	CASSQALMTSGRARSYEQYF	once	TRBV4-3	TRBJ2-7	TRBD2
TGTGCCAGCAGTTTGGAGGGGAGACTTAATGAAAAACTGTTTTTT	CASSLEGRLNEKLFF	.	TRBV28	TRBJ1-4	.
TGTGCCATCAGTGGGTCTACAGGGCAACAGCCCCAGCATTTT	CAISGSTGQQPQHF	.	TRBV10-3	TRBJ1-5	.
TGTGCCAGCAGCTTAGAAAGCGTTAGCACAGATACGCAGTATTTT	CASSLESVSTDTQYF	.	TRBV7-2	TRBJ2-3	.
TGTGCCAGCAGTACGGGACTAGTGATAGGGGGGGAGCAGTACTTC	CASSTGLVIGGEQYF	.	TRBV6-1	TRBJ2-7	TRBD2
TGTGCCAGCACCCCACAAGGGGCCGGGGAGCTGTTTTTT	CASTPQGAGELFF	.	TRBV6-5	TRBJ2-2	.
TGTGCCAGCTCACCACGCGGCGGGCTCACCGGGGAGCTGTTTTTT	CASSPRGGLTGELFF	.	TRBV18	TRBJ2-2	.
TGTGCCAGCAGCGTAGACCCAAAAGGCACAGATACGCAGTATTTT	CASSVDPKGTDTQYF	.	TRBV9	TRBJ2-3	.
TGCGCCAGCAGCTCCACAGGGACTGGAAACACCATATATTTT	CASSSTGTGNTIYF	.	TRBV5-1	TRBJ1-3	.
TGCAGCGTTGCGGTACTTCCCTCAACTAATGAAAAACTGTTTTTT	CSVAVLPSTNEKLFF	.	TRBV29-1	TRBJ1-4	.
TGTGCCAGCAGTAAAGAGGTAGTTGTAGCGGACGAGCAGTACTTC	CASSKEVVVADEQYF	.	TRBV4-2	TRBJ2-7	.
TGTGCCAGCAGCTTAGATCGAGGGGAAAAACTGTTTTTT	CASSLDRGEKLFF	.	TRBV7-3	TRBJ1-4	.
TGTGCCATCAGTGAAAACAGGGGATCGGATACGCAGTATTTT	CAISENRGSDTQYF	.	TRBV10-3	TRBJ2-3	TRBD1
TGTGCCAGCAGTTCAGGGACAGGGGTCTCTGCAACTAATGAAAAACTGTTTTTT	CASSSGTGVSATNEKLFF	.	TRBV27	TRBJ1-4	TRBD1
TGTGCCAGCTCCCCCGGACTAGCGGCGATCTCAAGGTCCCACGAGCAGTACTTC	CASSPGLAAISRSHEQYF	.	TRBV27	TRBJ2-7	TRBD2
TGTGCCAGCAGCTCTCCCGGGACTCCGAGCAATCAGCCCCAGCATTTT	CASSSPGTPSNQPQHF	once	TRBV28	TRBJ1-5	.
TGTGCCAGCAGCCTAGCGAGAGATTACAATGAGCAGTTCTTC	CASSLARDYNEQFF	.	TRBV7-2	TRBJ2-1	.
TGCGCCAGCAGGGCAGGGGCAGTGGATGAAAAACTGTTTTTT	CASRAGAVDEKLFF	.	TRBV5-1	TRBJ1-4	.
TGTGCCAGCAGCGTGGGACAGTTGACCGGGGAGCTGTTTTTT	CASSVGQLTGELFF	.	TRBV5-8	TRBJ2-2	TRBD1
TGTGCCAGCAGTGAATTGGGTAGCGGCAACACCGGGGAGCTGTTTTTT	CASSELGSGNTGELFF	.	TRBV25-1	TRBJ2-2	.
TGTGCCAGTAGTAATCCGACGCAGGCTTCCTACGAGCAGTACTTC	CASSNPTQASYEQYF	.	TRBV19	TRBJ2-7	.
TGTGCCAGCAAGACAGGCAATCAGCCCCAGCATTTT	CASKTGNQPQHF	.	TRBV6-5	TRBJ1-5	.
TGTGCCAGCAGCCGCACGGGAGGGCACGGTCAGCCCCAGCATTTT	CASSRTGGHGQPQHF	.	TRBV11-2	TRBJ1-5	.
TGTGCCATCAGTGAGTCAAGGACTAGTAGTTTGTATGAGCAGTTCTTC	CAISESRTSSLYEQFF	.	TRBV10-3	TRBJ2-1	TRBD2
TGTGTCAGCAGATGGACAGGGAGGAACACTGAAGCTTTCTTT	CVSRWTGRNTEAFF	.	TRBV6-5	TRBJ1-1	TRBD1
TGTGCCAGCAGTGGGTCCCCGAAACTTACTTACGAGCAGTACTTC	CASSGSPKLTYEQYF	.	TRBV6-1	TRBJ2-7	.
TGCGCCAGCAGCTTGGAACAGGGTCGGGCTGGCGAGCAGTACTTC	CASSLEQGRAGEQYF	.	TRBV5-1	TRBJ2-7	.
TGTGCCAGCTCCCGTGGGACAGGGGGCGCAAATGGTGGCAATCAGCCCCAGCATTTT	CASSRGTGGANGGNQPQHF	.	TRBV18	TRBJ1-5	TRBD1
TGTGCCAGCAGCTTAGATCCCCGCTACGAGCAGTACTTC	CASSLDPRYEQYF	.	TRBV11-3	TRBJ2-7	.
TGTGCCAGCAGTTACTCGCTTTCGGGGGAAGATACGCAGTATTTT	CASSYSLSGEDTQYF	.	TRBV6-5	TRBJ2-3	.
TGTGCCAGTAGTATAGGGACAACAGGTGAAGCTTTCTTT	CASSIGTTGEAFF	.	TRBV19	TRBJ1-1	.
TGTGCCAGCTTGCGCACAGATACGCAGTATTTT	CASLRTDTQYF	.	TRBV18	TRBJ2-3	.
TGTGCCAGCAACTCGGGCGGGGTCTCCTACAATGAGCAGTTCTTC	CASNSGGVSYNEQFF	.	TRBV28	TRBJ2-1	.
TGTGCCAGAAGCTGCGGGGAAATGAACACTGAAGCTTTCTTT	CARSCGEMNTEAFF	.	TRBV5-3	TRBJ1-1	.
TGTGCCAGCAGCTTCAGGGGAAACTCCTACGAGCAGTACTTC	CASSFRGNSYEQYF	.	TRBV5-4	TRBJ2-7	.
TGCAGCGTTGGGGGGGCGGGAGATGAGCAGTTCTTC	CSVGGAGDEQFF	once	TRBV29-1	TRBJ2-1	.
TGTGCCAGCAGCTTAGGTCAGGGGGTAAACAACGAGCAGTACTTC	CASSLGQGVNNEQYF	.	TRBV13	TRBJ2-7	TRBD1